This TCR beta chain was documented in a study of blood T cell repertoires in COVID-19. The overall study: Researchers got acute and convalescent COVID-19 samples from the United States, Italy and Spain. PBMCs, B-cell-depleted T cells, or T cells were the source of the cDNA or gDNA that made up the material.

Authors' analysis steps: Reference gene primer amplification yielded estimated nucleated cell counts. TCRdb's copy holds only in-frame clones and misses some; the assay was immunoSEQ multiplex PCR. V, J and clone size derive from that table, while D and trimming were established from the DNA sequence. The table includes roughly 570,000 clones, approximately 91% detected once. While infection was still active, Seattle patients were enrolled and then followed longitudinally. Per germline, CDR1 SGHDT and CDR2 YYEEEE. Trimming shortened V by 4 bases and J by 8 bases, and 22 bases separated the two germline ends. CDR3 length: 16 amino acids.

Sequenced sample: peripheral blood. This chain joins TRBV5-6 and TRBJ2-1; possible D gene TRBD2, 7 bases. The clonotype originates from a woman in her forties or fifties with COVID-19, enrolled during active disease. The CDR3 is CASSPQNREGLDEQFF. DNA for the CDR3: TGTGCCAGCAGCCCCCAGAACAGGGAGGGTTTGGATGAGCAGTTCTTC.